The present TCR beta chain was sequenced within a study of cytomegalovirus exposure and HLA in healthy donors. This CDR3 has 16 amino acids. Unmatched junction bases numbered 5, after V lost 0 bases and J lost 8 bases. The germline V gene has CDR1 ENHRY and CDR2 SYGVKD. This clone was detected only once. Use of 60 Vbeta and 13 Jbeta primers characterized the PCR. The data were produced by immunoSEQ multiplex PCR, yet TCRdb's version contains in-frame clones alone and is incomplete. The sample yields roughly 120,000 clones, 79% seen once. This TCR was sampled from a man aged 18 to 30 in good health and CMV-seronegative. The rearrangement uses TRBV10-3 and TRBJ2-1; 12 nucleotides align to TRBD2. Specimen: PBMCs. The CDR3 bases are TGTGCCATCAGTGAGTCGGCTAGCGGGAGGGCCGATGAGCAGTTCTTC. This codes for CAISESASGRADEQFF.